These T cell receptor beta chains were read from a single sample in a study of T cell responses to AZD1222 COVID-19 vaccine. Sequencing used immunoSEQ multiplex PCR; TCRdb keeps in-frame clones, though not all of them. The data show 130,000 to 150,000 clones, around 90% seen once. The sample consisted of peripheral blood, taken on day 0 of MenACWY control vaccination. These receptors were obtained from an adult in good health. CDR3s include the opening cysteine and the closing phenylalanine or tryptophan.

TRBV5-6	CASSPRTNHEQYF
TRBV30	CAWRDRGGYNSPLHF
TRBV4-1	CASSQEGIRAFF
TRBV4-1	CASSQDRGLDEKLFF
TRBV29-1	CSVDHRTDTQYF
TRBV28	CASSLRGDQPLHF
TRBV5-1	CASSGSGNTEAFF
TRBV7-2	CASSLGVLNTGELFF
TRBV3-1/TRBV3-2	CASSAPGQGWGYTF
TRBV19	CASSIGPNYEQYF
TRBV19	CASRQGPRTDQPQHF
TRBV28	CAIDPSGTDGYTF
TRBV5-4	CASSVGQGNYGYTF
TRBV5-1	CASSLAADRSNTEAFF